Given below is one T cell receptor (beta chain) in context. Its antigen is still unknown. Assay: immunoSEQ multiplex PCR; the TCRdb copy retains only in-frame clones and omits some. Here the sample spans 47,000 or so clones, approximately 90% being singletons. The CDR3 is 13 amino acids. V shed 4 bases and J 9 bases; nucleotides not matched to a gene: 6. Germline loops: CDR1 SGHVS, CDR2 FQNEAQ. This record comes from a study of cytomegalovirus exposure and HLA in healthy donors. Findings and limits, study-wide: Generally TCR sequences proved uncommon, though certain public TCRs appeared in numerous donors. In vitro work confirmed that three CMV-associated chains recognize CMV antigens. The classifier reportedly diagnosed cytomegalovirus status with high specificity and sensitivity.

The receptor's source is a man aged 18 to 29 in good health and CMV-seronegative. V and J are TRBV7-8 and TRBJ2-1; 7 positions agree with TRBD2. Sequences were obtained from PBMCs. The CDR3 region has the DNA TGTGCCAGCAGCTGGACTAGTTTTGCTGAGCAGTTCTTC. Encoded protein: CASSWTSFAEQFF. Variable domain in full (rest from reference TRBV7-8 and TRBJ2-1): GAGVSQSPRYKVAKRGQDVALRCDPISGHVSLFWYQQALGQGPEFLTYFQNEAQLDKSGLPSDRFFAERPEGSVSTLKIQRTQQEDSAVYLCASSWTSFAEQFFGPGTRLTVL.